The 21 T cell receptor beta chains below were found in one sample sequenced in a study of blood T cell repertoires in COVID-19. The repertoire was sequenced with immunoSEQ multiplex PCR; TCRdb's copy has only in-frame clones and lacks some. The sample holds approximately 500,000 clones, over 75% seen once. The sample taken for sequencing was peripheral blood. All receptors derive from a human donor in a cohort sampled during active COVID-19.

The CDR3, as DNA: TGTGCCAGCAGTTTAAGAAGGGGTTTTCCCTACGAGCAGTACTTC. It yields the protein CASSLRRGFPYEQYF. V gene TRBV27 combines with J gene TRBJ2-7, with a weak D call TRBD1 (5 bases). There are 15 residues in the CDR3. The V end was cut by 2 bases, the J end by 2 bases, with 13 bases between. The V gene's germline CDR1 is MNHEY and CDR2 SMNVEV (reference sequence).

The rearrangement uses TRBV7-9 and TRBJ2-2; 14 nucleotides agree with TRBD2. The germline CDR1 and CDR2 sequences are SEHNR and FQNEAQ (reference sequence). The CDR3 length is 18 residues. Losses at the gene ends were 4 bases for V and 3 bases for J; bases not matched to a gene: 7. DNA for the CDR3: TGTGCCAGCAGCTCAAAGGGACTAGCGGGAGCCGACACCGGGGAGCTGTTTTTT. Its translation is CASSSKGLAGADTGELFF. The variable domain in full, completed from reference TRBV7-9 and TRBJ2-2, reads DTGVSQNPRHKITKRGQNVTFRCDPISEHNRLYWYRQTLGQGPEFLTYFQNEAQLEKSRLLSDRFSAERPKGSFSTLEIQRTEQGDSAMYLCASSSKGLAGADTGELFFGEGSRLTVL.

The rearrangement joins TRBV6-1 to TRBJ2-7; 7 bases line up with TRBD2. After removal of 0 bases from V and 4 bases from J, the junction contained 6 bases not matched to a gene. Germline values: CDR1 MNHNS, CDR2 SASEGT. This CDR3 has 15 residues. This CDR3 reads CASSEAPGRLYEQYF. CDR3 in DNA: TGTGCCAGCAGTGAAGCCCCCGGGAGGCTTTACGAGCAGTACTTC.

The rearrangement links TRBV21-1 to TRBJ1-1. TRBV21-1 is classified as a pseudogene. The CDR3 sequence is 13 residues long. The CDR3 sequence: CASPAGNSSEAFF. The DNA for the CDR3 is TGTGCCAGCCCAGCGGGGAACTCTTCTGAAGCTTTCTTT.

The chain is built from TRBV27 and TRBJ1-2, with no clear D. The CDR3 sequence is 13 residues long. Germline CDR1 reads MNHEY; CDR2 reads SMNVEV (reference sequence). V was pared by 1 base and J by 5 bases, with 8 bases between. CDR3 in DNA: TGTGCCAGCAGTTTATACCGGGGATATGGCTACACCTTC. This encodes CASSLYRGYGYTF.

The chain uses TRBV28 and TRBJ1-1; unclear D gene. CDR1 is MDHEN, CDR2 SYDVKM, per germline. The CDR3 is 11 residues long. V was trimmed by 8 bases and J by 5 bases, leaving 9 bases between them. The CDR3 loop is CASGRGTEAFF. CDR3 coding DNA: TGTGCCAGCGGAAGAGGGACTGAAGCTTTCTTT.

This chain connects TRBV7-9 to TRBJ2-7; no firm D call. Germline CDR1 is SEHNR and CDR2 is FQNEAQ (reference sequence). The V end lost 5 bases, the J end lost 0 bases, and 11 bases lay between the germline ends. This CDR3 is 14 amino acids long. CDR3 amino acids: CASSPSRHSYEQYF. CDR3 in DNA: TGTGCCAGCAGCCCCAGCCGACACTCCTACGAGCAGTACTTC.

The chain employs TRBV7-9 and TRBJ2-7; 10 positions match TRBD1. The CDR3 is made up of 15 amino acids. Germline V gives CDR1 SEHNR, CDR2 FQNEAQ (reference sequence). The ends lost 1 base at V and 6 bases at J; junction bases unmatched: 6. CDR3 region: CASSLGSDRGGEQYF. CDR3 nucleotides: TGTGCCAGCAGCTTAGGTTCGGACAGGGGGGGCGAGCAGTACTTC.

The chain couples TRBV28 to TRBJ1-5, with TRBD1 matching over 9 bases. The CDR3 runs 16 residues. Germline CDR1 MDHEN, CDR2 SYDVKM. V lost 5 bases, J lost 2 bases, and 7 bases stayed unmatched. The CDR3 region is CASSPIQGAGNQPQHF. CDR3 bases: TGTGCCAGCAGTCCGATACAGGGGGCGGGCAATCAGCCCCAGCATTTT.

V usage is TRBV3-1 (or the pseudogene TRBV3-2) and J usage is TRBJ2-1; D is undetermined. The germline CDR1 and CDR2 sequences are LGHDT and YNNKEL (reference sequence). Trimming took off 2 bases at V and 5 bases at J, with 4 bases between the two ends. The CDR3 runs to 12 residues. DNA of the CDR3: TGTGCCAGCAGCCAAATCGACAATGAGCAGTTCTTC. It yields the protein CASSQIDNEQFF.

The chain combines TRBV7-3 with TRBJ2-7, with D maybe TRBD1 (6 bases). There are 14 residues in the CDR3. The germline V gene has CDR1 SGHTA and CDR2 FQGTGA. V lost 5 bases and J lost 3, with 14 bases in between. As DNA, the CDR3 is TGTGCCAGCAGCGACGGTCTACAGGGCTACGAGCAGTACTTC. This sequence encodes CASSDGLQGYEQYF.

This clone appeared a few times. The rearrangement links TRBV7-8 to TRBJ1-5, with TRBD1 matching 8 bases. The CDR3 has 18 amino acids. Germline-derived CDR1 and CDR2 are SGHVS and FQNEAQ. V was clipped by 1 base and J by 7 bases; unmatched bases: 15. The CDR3: CASSLGLAYSGGRQPQHF. The CDR3 DNA reads TGTGCCAGCAGCTTAGGTCTCGCCTATTCAGGGGGCCGCCAGCCCCAGCATTTT.

V and J are TRBV11-3 and TRBJ2-3; TRBD2 matches at 13 bases. The V and J ends lost 6 bases and 2 bases, in that order; junction bases with no gene match: 8. Germline V gene sequence: CDR1 SGHNT, CDR2 YENEEA. The CDR3 runs to 17 residues. The CDR3 bases are TGTGCCAGCAGACAACTAGCGGGAGGGCGGGACACAGATACGCAGTATTTT. Encoded protein: CASRQLAGGRDTDTQYF.

The chain is built from TRBV7-2 and TRBJ2-3; 8 bases match TRBD2. V gave up 5 bases and J gave up 2 bases; unmatched junction bases: 6. In germline, CDR1 is SGHTA, CDR2 FQGNSA. The CDR3 has 15 amino acids. This CDR3 is CASSPVAGLTDTQYF. CDR3 DNA: TGTGCCAGCAGCCCCGTAGCGGGGCTCACAGATACGCAGTATTTT.

The V and J genes are TRBV6-6 and TRBJ2-7; 11 positions agree with TRBD2. J was trimmed by 6 bases and V by 2 bases; bases with no gene match: 6. There are 15 residues in the CDR3. Germline V gene lookup returns CDR1 MNHNY and CDR2 SVGAGI (reference sequence). For the CDR3, the DNA is TGTGCCAGCAGTTACCTCACTAGCGGGAGTGGCGAGCAGTACTTC. Amino acids: CASSYLTSGSGEQYF.

CDR3 sequence: CASSLNSRNTIYF. CDR3 nucleotide sequence: TGTGCCAGCAGCTTAAACAGCCGAAACACCATATATTTT. The chain has TRBV5-8 and TRBJ1-3; D is unresolved. Trimming shortened V by 2 bases and J by 5 bases, and 8 bases separated the two germline ends. CDR1 and CDR2 (germline): SGHTS, YDEGEE. The CDR3 has 13 residues.

The V and J genes are TRBV28 and TRBJ2-7, with TRBD2 identical over 16 bases. The trim removed 5 bases at V and 1 base at J, leaving 8 bases unmatched. Germline loops: CDR1 MDHEN, CDR2 SYDVKM. This CDR3 is built from 18 residues. CDR3 bases: TGTGCCAGCAGTGCCGCCGGGACTAGCGGGAGGGAGTCCTACGAGCAGTACTTC. Amino acid sequence: CASSAAGTSGRESYEQYF.

This chain joins TRBV25-1 and TRBJ2-2, with 11 bases that match TRBD2. CDR1 is MGHDK, CDR2 SYGVNS, per germline. Trimming at V came to 6 bases and at J to 1 base, leaving 1 base not matched to a gene. There are 15 residues in the CDR3. This chain's CDR3 is CASRGTSGNTGELFF. As DNA, the CDR3 is TGTGCCAGCAGAGGGACTAGCGGGAACACCGGGGAGCTGTTTTTT.

The chain recombines TRBV7-8 with TRBJ1-2; D uncertain. In germline, CDR1 is SGHVS, CDR2 FQNEAQ. The CDR3 sequence is 13 residues long. Trimming removed 1 base at V and 3 bases at J, with 6 bases between. The chain's CDR3 is CASSLDGDYGYTF. The CDR3 nucleotides are TGTGCCAGCAGCTTAGACGGTGACTATGGCTACACCTTC. The full variable domain, its missing parts supplied by reference TRBV7-8 and TRBJ1-2, is GAGVSQSPRYKVAKRGQDVALRCDPISGHVSLFWYQQALGQGPEFLTYFQNEAQLDKSGLPSDRFFAERPEGSVSTLKIQRTQQEDSAVYLCASSLDGDYGYTFGSGTRLTVV.

The table lists this clone with a count of one. The V call is TRBV14, the J call TRBJ2-1; TRBD2 aligns across 14 bases. Germline CDR1 and CDR2: SGHDN and FVKESK. The CDR3 consists of 17 residues. V shed 3 bases, J shed 7 bases, and the junction held 8 bases outside the gene matches. The CDR3 nucleotides are TGTGCCAGCAGCCATTTTGCCGGGACTAGCGGGAGTAATGAGCAGTTCTTC. Translating gives CASSHFAGTSGSNEQFF. The variable domain in full, with the rest retrieved from reference TRBV14 and TRBJ2-1, is EAGVTQFPSHSVIEKGQTVTLRCDPISGHDNLYWYRRVMGKEIKFLLHFVKESKQDESGMPNNRFLAERTGGTYSTLKVQPAELEDSGVYFCASSHFAGTSGSNEQFFGPGTRLTVL.

The rearrangement uses TRBV27 and TRBJ1-3; 7 bases map to TRBD1. The CDR3 contains 17 residues. Germline CDR1 reads MNHEY; CDR2 reads SMNVEV (reference sequence). V dropped 4 bases and J dropped 4; count of bases not matched to a gene: 13. CDR3 region: CASSSQHPGTEGNTIYF. CDR3 bases: TGTGCCAGCAGTTCTCAGCACCCCGGGACAGAAGGAAACACCATATATTTT.